These 14 T cell receptor beta chains were sequenced from one sample in a study of cytomegalovirus exposure and HLA in healthy donors. The PCR was carried out with 60 Vbeta primers and 13 Jbeta primers. Sequencing was performed with immunoSEQ multiplex PCR; in TCRdb, only in-frame clones are kept and a portion is missing. The sample lists about 200,000 clones; around 80% were seen once. The specimen sequenced was PBMCs. These receptors all stem from a man aged 25 to 45 in good health and CMV-seronegative.

This rearrangement joins TRBV27 to TRBJ2-1, with TRBD2 matching 11 bases. The CDR3 runs to 15 residues. V dropped 7 bases and J dropped 7; count of bases not matched to a gene: 9. Germline V CDR1 and CDR2: MNHEY, SMNVEV (reference sequence). The CDR3 DNA reads as TGTGCCAGCATCGCTACTAGCGGGAGTTTTAATGAGCAGTTCTTC. It translates to CASIATSGSFNEQFF.

The chain is built from TRBV6-4 and TRBJ1-3; no definite D call. V was trimmed by 1 base and J by 3 bases, leaving 7 bases between them. Germline V lookup: CDR1 MRHNA, CDR2 SNTAGT. The CDR3 is 14 residues long. CDR3 loop: CASSDWAGGNTIYF. CDR3 nucleotides: TGTGCCAGCAGTGACTGGGCCGGTGGAAACACCATATATTTT.

V and J are TRBV28 and TRBJ2-5; 15 bases match TRBD2. This CDR3 has 18 amino acids. Trimming at V came to 5 bases and at J to 2 bases, leaving 9 bases not matched to a gene. Germline assignment: CDR1 MDHEN and CDR2 SYDVKM. CDR3 sequence (DNA): TGTGCCAGCAGTCCCGGGACTAGCGGGAGGCGGGTTCAAGAGACCCAGTACTTC. This sequence encodes CASSPGTSGRRVQETQYF.

This clone was seen only a few times. The chain has TRBV2 and TRBJ2-3; a weak D match, TRBD2 (5 bases). The CDR3 totals 16 residues. V gave up 2 bases and J gave up 5 bases, with 17 bases separating them. Germline CDR1 reads SNHLY; CDR2 reads FYNNEI. The DNA of the CDR3 is TGTGCCAGCAGTGAAATCGGACTGACTACACAAGATACGCAGTATTTT. Translation: CASSEIGLTTQDTQYF.

The rearrangement links TRBV2 to TRBJ2-2; perhaps TRBD1 as D (5 bases). The germline CDR1 and CDR2 sequences are SNHLY and FYNNEI. Trimming cost V 4 bases and J 3 bases, with 6 bases left between them. The CDR3 covers 13 residues. The CDR3 nucleotides are TGTGCCAGCAGTGGGACATACACCGGGGAGCTGTTTTTT. It encodes CASSGTYTGELFF.

The V call is TRBV19, the J call TRBJ2-7; perhaps TRBD2 as D (6 bases). This CDR3 spans 13 amino acids. Trimming cost V 10 bases and J 4 bases, with 17 bases left between them. From germline, CDR1 is LNHDA and CDR2 SQIVND (reference sequence). The CDR3 sequence: CATLRRVSYEQYF. The DNA of the CDR3 is TGTGCCACTCTAAGGAGGGTGTCTTACGAGCAGTACTTC.

The chain couples TRBV27 to TRBJ2-3; 7 bases are shared with TRBD2. The CDR3 contains 14 residues. V lost 7 bases and J lost 5; bases outside the gene matches: 9. Germline V lookup: CDR1 MNHEY, CDR2 SMNVEV (reference sequence). CDR3 residues: CASKFTGGRDTQYF. CDR3 in DNA: TGTGCCAGCAAGTTCACGGGGGGAAGAGATACGCAGTATTTT.

The chain employs TRBV5-1 and TRBJ2-4; 7 bases align to TRBD2. V was pared by 4 bases and J by 2 bases, with 6 bases of the junction left unmatched. This CDR3 spans 15 amino acids. The germline CDR1 and CDR2 sequences are SGHRS and YFSETQ. The DNA for the CDR3 is TGCGCCAGCAGCGGGGGGGTGGGAACCAAAAACATTCAGTACTTC. Protein sequence: CASSGGVGTKNIQYF.

The V gene is TRBV5-1, the J gene TRBJ2-2, with D perhaps matching TRBD1 (6 bases). V dropped 7 bases and J dropped 2 bases, with 21 bases sitting between them. Germline CDR1 and CDR2: SGHRS and YFSETQ. There are 17 residues in the CDR3. The CDR3 DNA sequence: TGCGCCAGCTACGATACGGGCAGGGGATTAAACACCGGGGAGCTGTTTTTT. This sequence encodes CASYDTGRGLNTGELFF.

This clone was detected once. The J gene is TRBJ2-3, the V gene TRBV5-1, with 10 bases matching TRBD2. The CDR3 consists of 17 residues. CDR1 and CDR2 (germline): SGHRS, YFSETQ. V was pared by 0 bases and J by 2 bases, with 6 bases of the junction left unmatched. The CDR3 DNA reads TGCGCCAGCAGCTTGGGAGCGGGAGGGGGGGCCACAGATACGCAGTATTTT. This codes for CASSLGAGGGATDTQYF.

This clone was counted a single time. The CDR3 is CAWREGGGNTIYF. The CDR3 DNA follows: TGTGCCTGGAGGGAGGGAGGCGGAAACACCATATATTTT. The gene calls are TRBV30 and TRBJ1-3; D remains unclear. This CDR3 is 13 amino acids long. The V gene's germline CDR1 is GTSNPN and CDR2 SVGIG (reference sequence). V lost 3 bases and J lost 4, with 10 bases in between.

This clone was observed a few times. The chain has TRBV4-1 and TRBJ2-1; the D gene is possibly TRBD1 (6 bases). V was pared by 0 bases and J by 6 bases, with 21 bases between. The CDR3 loop spans 18 amino acids. The germline V gene encodes CDR1 MGHRA and CDR2 YSYEKL. The CDR3 region has the DNA TGCGCCAGCAGCCAAGATCCCCCACCGGGCAGGGGCCCCAATGAGCAGTTCTTC. Its protein product is CASSQDPPPGRGPNEQFF.

The chain is built from TRBV5-1 and TRBJ1-4, with D possibly being TRBD1 (6 bases). The CDR3 has 15 amino acids. Germline CDR1 SGHRS, CDR2 YFSETQ. Between the trimmed V and J ends, which lost 1 base and 4 bases, there was a span of 11 bases. In DNA, the CDR3 is TGCGCCAGCAGCTTGTCCCGGACAGATAATGAAAAACTGTTTTTT. As protein: CASSLSRTDNEKLFF. The full variable domain, in which reference TRBV5-1 and TRBJ1-4 provide the parts outside the CDR3, is KAGVTQTPRYLIKTRGQQVTLSCSPISGHRSVSWYQQTPGQGLQFLFEYFSETQRNKGNFPGRFSGRQFSNSRSEMNVSTLELGDSALYLCASSLSRTDNEKLFFGSGTQLSVL.

This chain links TRBV28 with TRBJ1-4; 7 bases map to TRBD1. The ends lost 7 bases at V and 5 bases at J; junction bases unmatched: 13. The CDR3 runs to 16 residues. From germline, CDR1 is MDHEN and CDR2 SYDVKM. This CDR3 is CASINAGGQLNEKLFF. The CDR3 DNA is TGTGCCAGCATCAACGCTGGGGGACAGCTAAATGAAAAACTGTTTTTT. The whole variable domain, remainder taken from reference TRBV28 and TRBJ1-4, is DVKVTQSSRYLVKRTGEKVFLECVQDMDHENMFWYRQDPGLGLRLIYFSYDVKMKEKGDIPEGYSVSREKKERFSLILESASTNQTSMYLCASINAGGQLNEKLFFGSGTQLSVL.